Each of the 18 T cell receptor beta chains below was sequenced from the same sample in a study of spatial heterogeneity in lung cancer. Time point specified: sample taken at primary tumor resection. Without sorting, whole RNA was sequenced from tumor, nontumor lung or frozen PBMC. TCRdb redid the calling of the 5' RACE reads with MiXCR, one entry per CDR3 protein. The repertoire has 60,000 to 90,000 distinct CDR3 sequences, roughly 13% of them found once; the top ten carry under 7.5%. Sequencing was performed on PBMCs, taken at surgery. These receptors all stem from a male donor with early-stage non-small cell lung cancer.

The sample holds a few counts of this clonotype. The V and J genes are TRBV5-4 and TRBJ2-7; 8 bases match TRBD2. With 2 bases clipped from V and 4 bases from J, the junction kept 8 bases outside the gene matches. The CDR3 sequence is 15 residues long. CDR1 is SGHNT, CDR2 YYREEE, per germline (reference sequence). The CDR3 DNA follows: TGTGCCAGCAGCTTCGCGGGAGGCCGCCCTTACGAGCAGTACTTC. It encodes CASSFAGGRPYEQYF.

V is TRBV9 and J is TRBJ2-1; TRBD2 might be the D (6 bases). Trimming took 0 bases from V and 9 from J, leaving 10 bases between them. CDR1 is SGDLS and CDR2 is YYNGEE in the germline V gene. CDR3 length: 13 residues. Written as DNA, the CDR3 is TGTGCCAGCAGCGTAGGGACCGGGAGTGAGCAGTTCTTC. Translated, it gives CASSVGTGSEQFF.

This chain joins TRBV20-1 and TRBJ1-6; a weak D match, TRBD1 (6 bases). The CDR3 has 13 residues. Germline CDR1 reads DFQATT; CDR2 reads SNEGSKA (reference sequence). V lost 5 bases to trimming and J lost 5 bases, with 10 bases between them. The CDR3 loop reads CSAFGQNNSPLHF. Written as DNA, the CDR3 is TGCAGTGCTTTCGGACAGAATAATTCACCCCTCCACTTT.

This clonotype showed up many times. This chain uses TRBV6-2 or TRBV6-3 with TRBJ1-5; no definite D call. The CDR3 consists of 12 residues. V lost 6 bases and J 13 bases, leaving 16 bases between the germline ends. Germline CDR1 is MNHEY and CDR2 is SVGEGT. The CDR3 DNA reads TGTGCCAGCAGAACACGGACCGGAAGACAGCATTTT. Its protein is CASRTRTGRQHF.

The CDR3 DNA reads as TGTGCCAGCAGCAAGGGACAGGCGATCCACAACTATGGCTACACCTTC. Translation: CASSKGQAIHNYGYTF. The rearrangement joins TRBV5-4 to TRBJ1-2, with 8 bases fitting TRBD1. The ends lost 4 bases at V and 2 bases at J; junction bases unmatched: 10. The CDR3 extends over 16 amino acids. The germline gives CDR1 SGHNT, CDR2 YYREEE (reference sequence).

This clonotype was picked up many times. V gene TRBV12-3 or TRBV12-4 combines with J gene TRBJ2-7; no clear D. Trimming cost V 3 bases and J 3 bases, with 6 bases left between them. The length of the CDR3 is 12 residues. The CDR3 coding sequence is TGTGCCAGCAGTTTTACGGTCTACGAGCAGTACTTC. Protein product: CASSFTVYEQYF.

This clonotype was seen ten or more times. The CDR3 DNA is TGTGCCAGCAGCTCCGTGGCGGGCGGGGCCAACGTCCTGACTTTC. It translates to CASSSVAGGANVLTF. The V call is TRBV7-9, the J call TRBJ2-6, with D possibly TRBD2 on 5 matching bases. V was clipped by 4 bases and J by 4 bases, with 11 bases between them. CDR1 and CDR2 (germline): SEHNR, FQNEAQ (reference sequence). This CDR3 is built from 15 residues.

This clonotype was picked up a small number of times. The V call is TRBV20-1, the J call TRBJ2-7; a weak D match, TRBD2 (5 bases). From germline, CDR1 is DFQATT and CDR2 SNEGSKA (reference sequence). V was cut by 6 bases and J by 4 bases, with 13 bases left in between. CDR3 length: 12 amino acids. In nucleotides, the CDR3 is TGCAGTGCAAACGGGGAGTATTACGAGCAGTACTTC. Amino acid sequence: CSANGEYYEQYF.

V usage is TRBV7-9 and J usage is TRBJ1-1; no definite D call. The V gene's germline CDR1 is SEHNR and CDR2 FQNEAQ (reference sequence). The V and J ends lost 1 base and 4 bases respectively, with 13 bases between them. The CDR3 sequence is 15 residues long. The CDR3 DNA reads as TGTGCCAGCAGCTTAGACGCTTTAAGGGTCACTGAAGCTTTCTTT. This encodes CASSLDALRVTEAFF.

This clonotype was picked up many times. The chain recombines TRBV4-1 with TRBJ2-1, with D unclear. Germline V gene sequence: CDR1 MGHRA, CDR2 YSYEKL. CDR3 length: 14 amino acids. Deletions cut 4 bases from V and 4 bases from J, with 11 bases between. CDR3: CASSPYTGYNEQFF. In DNA, the CDR3 is TGCGCCAGCAGCCCCTATACTGGATACAATGAGCAGTTCTTC.

This clonotype came up a few times. The chain is built from TRBV7-9 and TRBJ2-7, with 8 bases lining up with TRBD1. There are 15 residues in the CDR3. The junction had 11 bases not matched to a gene; V was cut back by 5 bases and J by 5 bases. Germline CDR1 reads SEHNR; CDR2 reads FQNEAQ (reference sequence). The CDR3 bases are TGTGCCAGCAGCCCGGACGCAGGGGGCAGAAACGAGCAGTACTTC. This encodes CASSPDAGGRNEQYF.

This chain links TRBV29-1 with TRBJ2-1; TRBD2 aligns across 9 bases. J gave up 13 bases and V 7 bases, and 11 bases lay outside the gene matches. This CDR3 is 12 amino acids long. Germline-derived CDR1 and CDR2 are SQVTM and ANQGSEA. CDR3: CSGGTSGPSQFF. In nucleotides, the CDR3 is TGCAGCGGCGGAACTAGCGGGCCCAGTCAGTTCTTC.

In its sample, this clonotype was seen many times. This chain uses TRBV29-1 with TRBJ2-1; the D gene is possibly TRBD1 (5 bases). The CDR3 length is 10 residues. V gave up 5 bases and J gave up 12 bases, with 11 bases separating them. Germline V gene lookup returns CDR1 SQVTM and CDR2 ANQGSEA. CDR3 protein: CSVFRVAQFF. The CDR3 DNA sequence: TGCAGCGTTTTCAGGGTAGCGCAGTTCTTC.

This clonotype has a count of ten or more. The genes are TRBV6-2 or TRBV6-3 and TRBJ2-1; 10 positions match TRBD2. The CDR3 spans 15 residues. J gave up 8 bases and V 1 base, and 5 bases lay outside the gene matches. Germline V gene sequence: CDR1 MNHEY, CDR2 SVGEGT. For the CDR3, the DNA is TGTGCCAGCAGTTACTGGGCTAGCGGGAGAGATGAGCAGTTCTTC. This gives the protein CASSYWASGRDEQFF.

In its sample, this clonotype was seen many times. The rearrangement joins TRBV5-1 to TRBJ1-5, with D maybe TRBD1 (5 bases). Germline CDR1 SGHRS, CDR2 YFSETQ. The CDR3 is 13 amino acids. Trimming took off 2 bases at V and 6 bases at J, with 9 bases between the two ends. The CDR3 coding sequence is TGCGCCAGCAGCTTCCAGGGAGGTCAGCCCCAGCATTTT. It codes for CASSFQGGQPQHF.

This clonotype has a handful of counts. The rearrangement links TRBV11-3 to TRBJ1-1, with TRBD1 matching 9 bases. Trimming at V came to 5 bases and at J to 7 bases, leaving 5 bases not matched to a gene. CDR1 SGHNT and CDR2 YENEEA come from the germline V gene. The CDR3 loop spans 13 amino acids. The CDR3 protein is CASSGTGTGEAFF. The CDR3 DNA reads TGTGCCAGCAGCGGGACAGGGACAGGTGAAGCTTTCTTT.

The gene calls are TRBV6-5 and TRBJ2-2, with D possibly matching TRBD2 (6 bases). CDR3 length: 14 residues. The germline V and J ends were trimmed by 2 bases and 4 bases, with 8 bases remaining between them. Germline assignment: CDR1 MNHEY and CDR2 SVGAGI. The CDR3 nucleotides read TGTGCCAGCAGTTACACCGGGGGCACCGGGGAGCTGTTTTTT. As protein: CASSYTGGTGELFF.

In this sample, this clonotype turned up a few times. The rearrangement uses TRBV11-3 and TRBJ1-1, with D perhaps matching TRBD1 (6 bases). The germline V gene encodes CDR1 SGHNT and CDR2 YENEEA. Trimming took 4 bases from V and 6 from J, leaving 15 bases between them. The CDR3 loop spans 14 amino acids. The CDR3 here is CASSSGGGFSEAFF. CDR3 nucleotides: TGTGCCAGCAGCTCGGGAGGGGGGTTCTCTGAAGCTTTCTTT.